These 30 T cell receptor beta chains were all obtained from the same sample, sequenced in a study of shared clonotypes between healthy human individuals (dated by TCRdb to about 2020). Libraries came from the immunoSEQ multiplex PCR assay. Entries here come from immuneACCESS through TCRdb and include only in-frame sequences with V and J called. Some clones fail to appear in such tables; in the studies checked, an unresolved V gene covers under half of the shortfall, and the cause of the remainder is unknown. The sample table shows more than 2 million clones, and about 95% are seen once. The ten largest clones take up approximately 0.13% of the sample. The sample comprised naive CD4+ T cells sorted from blood. The cell subset or site label for this specimen denotes: CD45RA+ positively selected. These receptors were obtained from a young man in good health.

Written as DNA, the CDR3 is TGCAGCGTCCTAGGCCACGGTGGAGAGACCCAGTACTTC. Protein sequence: CSVLGHGGETQYF. The chain combines TRBV29-1 with TRBJ2-5; D not resolved. CDR3 size: 13 residues. From germline, CDR1 is SQVTM and CDR2 ANQGSEA. Trimming cost V 6 bases and J 4 bases, with 15 bases left between them.

The rearrangement joins TRBV10-1 to TRBJ2-3; TRBD2 is a possible D gene (5 bases). V dropped 3 bases and J dropped 5 bases, with 9 bases sitting between them. The CDR3 extends over 13 amino acids. Germline CDR1 and CDR2: WNHNN and SYGVQD (reference sequence). The CDR3: CASSENRGDTQYF. The CDR3, as DNA: TGCGCCAGCAGTGAAAACCGGGGAGATACGCAGTATTTT.

The V and J genes are TRBV6-5 and TRBJ2-7; D might be TRBD2 (5 bases). The CDR3 loop spans 12 amino acids. Germline V gene lookup returns CDR1 MNHEY and CDR2 SVGAGI. CDR3 protein: CAAGHSLYEQYF. Written as DNA, the CDR3 is TGTGCGGCGGGCCATTCTCTCTACGAGCAGTACTTC.

Here the CDR3 reads CASTSDRNTEAFF. CDR3 DNA sequence: TGTGCCAGCACCTCAGACAGGAACACTGAAGCTTTCTTT. The rearrangement joins TRBV5-4 to TRBJ1-1, with D possibly being TRBD1 (5 bases). The CDR3 has 13 amino acids. Trimming removed 6 bases from V and 1 base from J, with 10 bases in between. Germline CDR1 SGHNT, CDR2 YYREEE (reference sequence).

This clone was recorded once. The rearrangement uses TRBV5-1 and TRBJ2-3; 11 bases line up with TRBD2. With V trimmed by 4 bases and J by 2 bases, 9 bases remained unmatched. The CDR3 totals 17 residues. Germline loops: CDR1 SGHRS, CDR2 YFSETQ. The CDR3 sequence: CASSTDVGLAATDTQYF. CDR3 DNA: TGCGCCAGCAGCACGGACGTGGGACTAGCGGCCACAGATACGCAGTATTTT.

The chain employs TRBV27 and TRBJ2-7; tentative D call: TRBD1 (5 bases). CDR3 length equals 16 residues. The V gene lost 5 bases and the J gene lost 5 bases, with 22 bases spanning the gap. Germline loops: CDR1 MNHEY, CDR2 SMNVEV (reference sequence). The CDR3 nucleotides read TGTGCCAGCAGTCTAAGGGGCCTAGGGCGAGTCCACGAGCAGTACTTC. Amino acid sequence: CASSLRGLGRVHEQYF.

Points on this clone: This CDR3 is also generated by other DNA sequences in the sample. CDR3 in DNA: TGTGCCAGCAGCTTGGCACTTCCCGGGGAGCTGTTTTTT. Its protein is CASSLALPGELFF. The rearrangement uses TRBV5-6 and TRBJ2-2; unclear D gene. The germline CDR1 and CDR2 sequences are SGHDT and YYEEEE. The germline V and J ends were trimmed by 0 bases and 6 bases, with 6 bases remaining between them. The length of the CDR3 is 13 residues.

This chain joins TRBV2 and TRBJ1-4; the D gene is possibly TRBD1 (6 bases). The CDR3 is 14 amino acids. With 4 bases removed from V and 0 bases from J, the gap between germline ends came to 6 bases. Germline CDR1 is SNHLY and CDR2 is FYNNEI. CDR3 region: CASSGQATNEKLFF. CDR3 nucleotides: TGTGCCAGCAGTGGACAGGCAACTAATGAAAAACTGTTTTTT. Full variable domain (rest looked up from reference TRBV2 and TRBJ1-4): EPEVTQTPSHQVTQMGQEVILRCVPISNHLYFYWYRQILGQKVEFLVSFYNNEISEKSEIFDDQFSVERPDGSNFTLKIRSTKLEDSAMYFCASSGQATNEKLFFGSGTQLSVL.

The chain employs TRBV2 and TRBJ2-5; the D gene is possibly TRBD1 (6 bases). The CDR3 contains 16 residues. Trimming removed 4 bases at V and 5 bases at J, with 20 bases between. Per germline, CDR1 SNHLY and CDR2 FYNNEI. CDR3: CASSVNPGTPSETQYF. DNA of the CDR3: TGTGCCAGCAGTGTAAACCCGGGGACACCATCGGAGACCCAGTACTTC.

The rearrangement links TRBV7-9 to TRBJ2-7; 13 bases are shared with TRBD2. J was trimmed by 0 bases and V by 6 bases; bases with no gene match: 11. Per the germline V gene, CDR1 is SEHNR and CDR2 is FQNEAQ (reference sequence). This CDR3 spans 18 amino acids. The CDR3 protein is CASRAMTSGRPSSYEQYF. As DNA, the CDR3 is TGTGCCAGCAGGGCTATGACTAGCGGGAGGCCGAGCTCCTACGAGCAGTACTTC.

This clone was seen just once. Other DNA variants within this sample encode the same CDR3. The chain is built from TRBV5-1 and TRBJ2-3; 8 nucleotides line up with TRBD2. Germline CDR1 reads SGHRS; CDR2 reads YFSETQ. Trimming at V came to 4 bases and at J to 2 bases, leaving 3 bases not matched to a gene. The CDR3 runs to 14 residues. CDR3 in DNA: TGCGCCAGCAGCCGTAGCGGGGACACAGATACGCAGTATTTT. Amino acids: CASSRSGDTDTQYF. Based on the CDR3 plus reference TRBV5-1 and TRBJ2-3, the full variable domain is KAGVTQTPRYLIKTRGQQVTLSCSPISGHRSVSWYQQTPGQGLQFLFEYFSETQRNKGNFPGRFSGRQFSNSRSEMNVSTLELGDSALYLCASSRSGDTDTQYFGPGTRLTVL.

This rearrangement joins TRBV7-9 to TRBJ2-1, with 7 nucleotides matching TRBD2. The germline V gene encodes CDR1 SEHNR and CDR2 FQNEAQ (reference sequence). V shed 6 bases and J 5 bases; nucleotides not matched to a gene: 7. CDR3 length: 14 residues. CDR3 loop: CASRSGVRDNEQFF. The CDR3 DNA reads TGTGCCAGCAGAAGCGGGGTACGGGACAATGAGCAGTTCTTC.

The chain uses TRBV2 and TRBJ2-2; TRBD1 matches 11 bases. Trimming removed 8 bases from V and 7 bases from J; junction bases left unmatched: 3. Germline V gene sequence: CDR1 SNHLY, CDR2 FYNNEI. The CDR3 has 13 residues. This CDR3 reads CASGQGAYGELFF. Here the CDR3 DNA reads TGTGCCAGCGGACAGGGGGCATACGGGGAGCTGTTTTTT. The entire variable domain, with the rest obtained from reference TRBV2 and TRBJ2-2, is as follows: EPEVTQTPSHQVTQMGQEVILRCVPISNHLYFYWYRQILGQKVEFLVSFYNNEISEKSEIFDDQFSVERPDGSNFTLKIRSTKLEDSAMYFCASGQGAYGELFFGEGSRLTVL.

V and J are TRBV5-1 and TRBJ1-2; D not certain. The germline V gene encodes CDR1 SGHRS and CDR2 YFSETQ. There are 14 residues in the CDR3. Trimming took off 5 bases at V and 4 bases at J, with 15 bases between the two ends. CDR3 DNA sequence: TGCGCCAGCAGAAAGACCTCCGCGGGCTATGGCTACACCTTC. This encodes CASRKTSAGYGYTF.

Remarks on this clone: The same CDR3 is also encoded by other DNA sequences in this sample. The chain employs TRBV6-1 and TRBJ1-5; possibly TRBD1 for D (6 bases). V was trimmed by 5 bases and J by 0 bases, leaving 8 bases between them. The CDR3 length is 14 residues. Germline lookup yields CDR1 MNHNS and CDR2 SASEGT. The CDR3 region has the DNA TGTGCCAGCAGTAGACAGGATAGCAATCAGCCCCAGCATTTT. Encoded protein: CASSRQDSNQPQHF.

The rearrangement uses TRBV28 and TRBJ1-2, with D unclear. The CDR3 consists of 11 residues. V was trimmed by 1 base and J by 6 bases, leaving 3 bases between them. Germline V gene data show CDR1 as MDHEN and CDR2 as SYDVKM. CDR3 nucleotides: TGTGCCAGCAGTTTATCGGATGGCTACACCTTC. This encodes CASSLSDGYTF.

A note on this clone: This same CDR3 is encoded by further DNA sequences in the sample. The genes are TRBV5-1 and TRBJ1-3, with TRBD1 identical over 7 bases. V shed 0 bases and J 0 bases; nucleotides not matched to a gene: 3. CDR1 and CDR2 from the germline V gene are SGHRS and YFSETQ. The CDR3 consists of 16 residues. This CDR3 is CASSLAPGGSGNTIYF. CDR3 nucleotides: TGCGCCAGCAGCTTGGCCCCAGGGGGCTCTGGAAACACCATATATTTT.

The CDR3 is CASSSLAGVYEQFF. The CDR3 DNA is TGTGCCAGCAGCTCGCTAGCGGGAGTCTATGAGCAGTTCTTC. This chain joins TRBV5-6 and TRBJ2-1; 10 positions agree with TRBD2. This CDR3 comprises 14 residues. Losses at the gene ends were 3 bases for V and 8 bases for J; bases not matched to a gene: 5. Germline V lookup: CDR1 SGHDT, CDR2 YYEEEE.

The gene calls are TRBV9 and TRBJ2-5; 9 bases are shared with TRBD2. Germline lookup yields CDR1 SGDLS and CDR2 YYNGEE. The CDR3 is 15 residues long. V trimming: 0 bases; J trimming: 5 bases; junction bases outside the gene matches: 5. CDR3 nucleotides: TGTGCCAGCAGCGTAGAGGATAGCGGGAGCGAGACCCAGTACTTC. The encoded protein is CASSVEDSGSETQYF.

This clone was detected once. V is TRBV5-6 and J is TRBJ1-4; TRBD1 matches 8 bases. Germline CDR1 and CDR2: SGHDT and YYEEEE. V lost 2 bases, J lost 7 bases, and 7 bases stayed unmatched. The CDR3 is 15 amino acids. In DNA, the CDR3 is TGTGCCAGCAGCTTATGGACAGGGTACACTGAAAAACTGTTTTTT. Its protein is CASSLWTGYTEKLFF.

The chain uses TRBV27 and TRBJ2-3, with 7 bases that match TRBD1. CDR3 size: 16 residues. Per germline, CDR1 MNHEY and CDR2 SMNVEV (reference sequence). V was pared by 2 bases and J by 1 base, with 6 bases of the junction left unmatched. The CDR3 loop reads CASSLAGQVGTDTQYF. CDR3 nucleotide sequence: TGTGCCAGCAGTTTAGCCGGACAGGTAGGCACAGATACGCAGTATTTT.

The chain joins TRBV6-5 to TRBJ1-6; D may be TRBD1 (5 bases). CDR3 length equals 13 residues. V was trimmed by 5 bases and J by 7 bases, leaving 9 bases between them. Germline CDR1 is MNHEY and CDR2 is SVGAGI. The CDR3 nucleotides are TGTGCCAGCAGTCCCGGGACGAATTCACCCCTCCACTTT. This gives the protein CASSPGTNSPLHF.

The count of this clone is one. The chain employs TRBV12-5 and TRBJ1-2; 8 bases line up with TRBD1. The V segment lost 5 bases and the J segment 4 bases; nucleotides outside the gene matches: 3. The CDR3 spans 13 residues. CDR1 LGHNT and CDR2 FRNRAP come from the germline V gene. The CDR3 region is CASGRDRIYGYTF. The CDR3 region has the DNA TGTGCTAGTGGTCGGGACAGGATCTATGGCTACACCTTC.

Regarding this clone: Given a far larger clone just one base away, this is likely a sequencing read error. This sample also contains other DNA sequences that code for the same CDR3. J is TRBJ2-5 and V is TRBV5-1; no reliable D call. The germline gives CDR1 SGHRS, CDR2 YFSETQ. The CDR3 has 11 residues. Trimming left V 0 bases short and J 5 bases short, with 2 bases between. As DNA, the CDR3 is TGCGCCAGCAGCTTGGACGAGACCCAGTACTTC. Amino acids: CASSLDETQYF.

This chain uses TRBV14 with TRBJ1-1, with D unclear. This CDR3 is built from 13 residues. Germline loops: CDR1 SGHDN, CDR2 FVKESK. V was clipped by 6 bases and J by 4 bases, with 12 bases between them. CDR3 coding DNA: TGTGCCAGCAGTCGACTGTATAGCACTGAAGCTTTCTTT. The encoded protein is CASSRLYSTEAFF. The whole variable domain, remainder taken from reference TRBV14 and TRBJ1-1, is EAGVTQFPSHSVIEKGQTVTLRCDPISGHDNLYWYRRVMGKEIKFLLHFVKESKQDESGMPNNRFLAERTGGTYSTLKVQPAELEDSGVYFCASSRLYSTEAFFGQGTRLTVV.

This sequence joins TRBV14 and TRBJ2-7, with D possibly called TRBD1 or TRBD2 (6 bases each). V lost 4 bases to trimming and J lost 5 bases, with 18 bases between them. CDR3 size: 15 residues. Germline loops: CDR1 SGHDN, CDR2 FVKESK. CDR3 sequence reads: CASSRLGGFYNEQYF. The CDR3 nucleotides read TGTGCCAGCAGCCGGCTCGGGGGCTTCTATAACGAGCAGTACTTC.

This chain joins TRBV7-8 and TRBJ1-1; the D gene is possibly TRBD1 (5 bases). V dropped 1 base and J dropped 1 base, with 13 bases sitting between them. This CDR3 is 16 amino acids long. Germline CDR1 is SGHVS and CDR2 is FQNEAQ. This chain's CDR3 is CASSLDGTVRNTEAFF. CDR3 in DNA: TGTGCCAGCAGCTTAGATGGGACGGTACGGAACACTGAAGCTTTCTTT.

The chain employs TRBV2 and TRBJ1-1; D unresolved. The germline V and J ends were trimmed by 4 bases and 5 bases, with 11 bases remaining between them. This CDR3 is built from 13 residues. CDR1 and CDR2 from the germline V gene are SNHLY and FYNNEI. CDR3 residues: CASSVELSTEAFF. The CDR3 DNA reads TGTGCCAGCAGTGTGGAGTTGAGTACTGAAGCTTTCTTT.

The chain employs TRBV14 and TRBJ2-7; 11 bases are shared with TRBD2. The trim removed 5 bases at V and 3 bases at J, leaving 3 bases unmatched. Germline V CDR1 and CDR2: SGHDN, FVKESK. This CDR3 is 14 amino acids long. The CDR3 sequence: CASSNSGGGYEQYF. The CDR3 coding sequence is TGTGCCAGCAGCAATAGCGGGGGGGGCTACGAGCAGTACTTC.

The chain links TRBV6-1 to TRBJ2-2, with 9 bases that match TRBD1. The germline gives CDR1 MNHNS, CDR2 SASEGT. V trimming: 6 bases; J trimming: 3 bases; junction bases outside the gene matches: 2. CDR3 length: 14 amino acids. The CDR3 protein is CASRGQGDTGELFF. DNA for the CDR3: TGTGCCAGCAGGGGACAGGGTGACACCGGGGAGCTGTTTTTT.